Listed here are 3 T cell receptor beta chains from one sample, sequenced in a study of T cells in Graves' hyperthyroidism and ophthalmopathy. What was amplified from RNA transcripts were TCR beta CDR3 regions. Primed by the HTBI set, a first-round RT-PCR was run on the TCR CDR3. From the multiplex PCR reads, TCRdb called clonotypes with MiXCR, one entry per CDR3 protein. The data hold 500,000 to 800,000 distinct CDR3 sequences, with roughly 15% observed a single time. Sequencing input: blood. The source is a woman aged 50 to 65 with Graves' ophthalmopathy.

This clonotype was seen a few times. The chain joins TRBV7-9 to TRBJ2-1, with 9 bases identical to TRBD1. The germline CDR1 and CDR2 sequences are SEHNR and FQNEAQ (reference sequence). The V and J ends lost 4 bases and 3 bases, in that order; junction bases with no gene match: 4. There are 15 residues in the CDR3. The CDR3 loop is CASSSGTGIYNEQFF. Written as DNA, the CDR3 is TGTGCCAGCAGCTCCGGGACAGGGATCTACAATGAGCAGTTCTTC.

Ten or more counts support this clonotype. This chain uses TRBV2 with TRBJ2-1; 13 bases agree with TRBD2. V gave up 4 bases and J gave up 9 bases; unmatched junction bases: 6. The CDR3 covers 15 residues. From germline, CDR1 is SNHLY and CDR2 FYNNEI. The CDR3 DNA reads as TGTGCCAGCAGTGCTGGACTAGCGGGAGATAGTGAGCAGTTCTTC. Protein: CASSAGLAGDSEQFF.

On this clonotype: The conserved phenylalanine or tryptophan normally closing the CDR3 is absent here, so this likely arose from a read error. This chain joins TRBV4-3 and TRBJ2-2; TRBD2 matches at 8 bases. CDR1 and CDR2 from the germline V gene are LGHNA and YSLEER. The CDR3 spans 16 residues. Germline trimming cut 0 bases from V and 6 bases from J; bases unmatched to any gene: 6. CDR3 residues: CASSQDPGTRAGELFL. CDR3 sequence (DNA): TGCGCCAGCAGCCAAGACCCCGGGACTAGGGCCGGGGAGCTGTTTCTT.